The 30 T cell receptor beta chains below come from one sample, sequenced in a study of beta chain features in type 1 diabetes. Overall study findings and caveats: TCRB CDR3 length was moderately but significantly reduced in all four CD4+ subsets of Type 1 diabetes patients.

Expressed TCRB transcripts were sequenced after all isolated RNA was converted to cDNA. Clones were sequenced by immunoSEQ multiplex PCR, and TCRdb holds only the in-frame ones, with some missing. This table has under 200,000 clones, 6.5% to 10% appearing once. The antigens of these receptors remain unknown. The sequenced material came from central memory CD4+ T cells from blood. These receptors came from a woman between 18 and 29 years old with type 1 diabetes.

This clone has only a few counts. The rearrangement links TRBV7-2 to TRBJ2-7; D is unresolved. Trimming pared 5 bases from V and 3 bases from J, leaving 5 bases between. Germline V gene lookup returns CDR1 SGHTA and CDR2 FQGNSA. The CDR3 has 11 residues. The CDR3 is CASSLNYEQYF. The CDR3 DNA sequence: TGTGCCAGCAGCCTTAACTACGAGCAGTACTTC.

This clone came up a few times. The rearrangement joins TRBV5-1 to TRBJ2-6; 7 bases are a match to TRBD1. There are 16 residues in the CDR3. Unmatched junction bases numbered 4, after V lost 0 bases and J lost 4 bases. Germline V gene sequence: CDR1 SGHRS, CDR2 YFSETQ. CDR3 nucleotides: TGCGCCAGCAGCTTGGAGGGGGCCACGGGGGCCAACGTCCTGACTTTC. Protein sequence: CASSLEGATGANVLTF. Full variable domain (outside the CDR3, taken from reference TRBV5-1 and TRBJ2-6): KAGVTQTPRYLIKTRGQQVTLSCSPISGHRSVSWYQQTPGQGLQFLFEYFSETQRNKGNFPGRFSGRQFSNSRSEMNVSTLELGDSALYLCASSLEGATGANVLTFGAGSRLTVL.

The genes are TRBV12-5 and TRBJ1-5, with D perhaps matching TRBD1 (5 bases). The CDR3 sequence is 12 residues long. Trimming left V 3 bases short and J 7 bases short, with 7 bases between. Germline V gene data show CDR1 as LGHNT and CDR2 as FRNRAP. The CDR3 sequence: CASGLQDQPQHF. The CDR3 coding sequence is TGTGCTAGTGGTTTACAGGACCAGCCCCAGCATTTT.

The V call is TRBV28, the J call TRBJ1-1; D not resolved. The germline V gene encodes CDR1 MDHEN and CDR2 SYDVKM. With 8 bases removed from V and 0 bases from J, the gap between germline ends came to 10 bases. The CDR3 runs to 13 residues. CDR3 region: CASAGWVNTEAFF. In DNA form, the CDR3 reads TGTGCCAGCGCGGGGTGGGTGAACACTGAAGCTTTCTTT.

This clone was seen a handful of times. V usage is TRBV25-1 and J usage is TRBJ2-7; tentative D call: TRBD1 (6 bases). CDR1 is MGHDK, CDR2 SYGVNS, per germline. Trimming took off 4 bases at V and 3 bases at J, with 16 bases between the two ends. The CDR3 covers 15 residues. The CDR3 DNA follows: TGTGCCAGCAGTGCTACTACAGGGTTTGGCTACGAGCAGTACTTC. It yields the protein CASSATTGFGYEQYF.

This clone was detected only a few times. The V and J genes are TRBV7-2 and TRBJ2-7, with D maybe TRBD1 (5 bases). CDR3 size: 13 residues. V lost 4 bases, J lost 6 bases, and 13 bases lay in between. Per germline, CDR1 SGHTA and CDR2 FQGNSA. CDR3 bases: TGTGCCAGCAGCTCCCAGGGAAAGTCCGAGCAGTACTTC. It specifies CASSSQGKSEQYF.

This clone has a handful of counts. The CDR3 DNA sequence: TGTGCCAGTAGTCCAAGCCCCGACAGGGACGGCCAGCCCCAGCATTTT. Translated, it gives CASSPSPDRDGQPQHF. The chain couples TRBV19 to TRBJ1-5, with 7 bases fitting TRBD1. This CDR3 has 16 residues. The V gene end was trimmed by 5 bases and the J gene end by 7 bases; junction bases not matched to a gene: 14. Germline CDR1 LNHDA, CDR2 SQIVND (reference sequence).

The CDR3, as DNA: TGTGCCAGCAGCTTAGCGTCCATCTCCTACGAGCAGTACTTC. The encoded protein is CASSLASISYEQYF. The rearrangement links TRBV7-2 to TRBJ2-7; D unresolved. The V end lost 0 bases, the J end lost 0 bases, and 6 bases lay between the germline ends. Germline V lookup: CDR1 SGHTA, CDR2 FQGNSA. The CDR3 loop spans 14 amino acids. Complete variable domain (other parts from reference TRBV7-2 and TRBJ2-7): GAGVSQSPSNKVTEKGKDVELRCDPISGHTALYWYRQSLGQGLEFLIYFQGNSAPDKSGLPSDRFSAERTGGSVSTLTIQRTQQEDSAVYLCASSLASISYEQYFGPGTRLTVT.

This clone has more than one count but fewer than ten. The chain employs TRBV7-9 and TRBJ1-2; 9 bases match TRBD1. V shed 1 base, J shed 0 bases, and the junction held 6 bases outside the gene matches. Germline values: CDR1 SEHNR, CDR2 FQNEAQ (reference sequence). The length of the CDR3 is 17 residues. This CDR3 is CASSLVGQGSTNYGYTF. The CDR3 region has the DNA TGTGCCAGCAGCTTAGTGGGACAGGGATCGACTAACTATGGCTACACCTTC.

CDR3 nucleotide sequence: TGCAGCGGGAGACGGGGGAGTACTGAAGCTTTCTTT. It codes for CSGRRGSTEAFF. This chain uses TRBV29-1 with TRBJ1-1, with D possibly TRBD1 on 5 matching bases. Germline V gene data show CDR1 as SQVTM and CDR2 as ANQGSEA. There are 12 residues in the CDR3. Trimming removed 7 bases from V and 5 bases from J, with 14 bases in between.

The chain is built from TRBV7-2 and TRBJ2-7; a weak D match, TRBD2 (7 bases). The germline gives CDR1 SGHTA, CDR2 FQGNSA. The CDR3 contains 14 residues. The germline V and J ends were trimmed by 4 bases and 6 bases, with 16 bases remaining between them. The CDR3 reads CASSSRGGAGEQYF. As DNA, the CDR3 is TGTGCCAGCAGCTCAAGGGGGGGAGCGGGCGAGCAGTACTTC.

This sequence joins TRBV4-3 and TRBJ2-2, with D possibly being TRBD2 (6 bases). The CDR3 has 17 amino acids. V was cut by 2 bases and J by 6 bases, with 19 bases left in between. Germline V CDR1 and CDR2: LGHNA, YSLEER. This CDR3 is CASSQSGRGTLSGELFF. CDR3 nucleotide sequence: TGCGCCAGCAGCCAATCTGGTCGCGGGACTCTGTCCGGGGAGCTGTTTTTT.

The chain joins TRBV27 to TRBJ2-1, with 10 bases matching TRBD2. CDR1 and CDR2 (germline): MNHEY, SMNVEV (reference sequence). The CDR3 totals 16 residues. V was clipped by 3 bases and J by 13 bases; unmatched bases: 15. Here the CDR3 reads CASSFLRLAGTARQFF. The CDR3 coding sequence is TGTGCCAGCAGTTTCCTACGACTAGCGGGTACCGCCCGACAGTTCTTC.

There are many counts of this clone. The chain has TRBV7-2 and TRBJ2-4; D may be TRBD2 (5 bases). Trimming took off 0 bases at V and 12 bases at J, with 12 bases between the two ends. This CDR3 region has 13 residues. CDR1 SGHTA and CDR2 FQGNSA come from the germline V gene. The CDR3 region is CASSLAKSRGQYF. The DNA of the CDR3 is TGTGCCAGCAGCTTAGCGAAATCCCGGGGTCAGTACTTC.

The CDR3 spells CASSLVGGVPEKLFF. For the CDR3, the DNA is TGCGCCAGCAGCTTGGTAGGCGGGGTACCTGAAAAACTGTTTTTT. The V gene is TRBV5-1, the J gene TRBJ1-4; no firm D call. The CDR3 is made up of 15 amino acids. Trimming shortened V by 0 bases and J by 7 bases, and 13 bases separated the two germline ends. Germline assignment: CDR1 SGHRS and CDR2 YFSETQ.

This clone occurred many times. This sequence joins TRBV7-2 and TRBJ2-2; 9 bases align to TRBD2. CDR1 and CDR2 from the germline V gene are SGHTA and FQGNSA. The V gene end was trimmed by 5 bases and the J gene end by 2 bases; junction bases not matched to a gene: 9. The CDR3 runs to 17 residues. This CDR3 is CASSPRVAGVNTGELFF. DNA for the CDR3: TGTGCCAGCAGCCCCCGGGTAGCGGGGGTAAACACCGGGGAGCTGTTTTTT.

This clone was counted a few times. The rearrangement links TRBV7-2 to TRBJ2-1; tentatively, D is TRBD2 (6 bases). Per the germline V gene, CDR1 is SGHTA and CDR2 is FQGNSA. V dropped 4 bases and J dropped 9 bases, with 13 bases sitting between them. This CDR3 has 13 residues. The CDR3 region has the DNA TGTGCCAGCAGCTCGACCCGGGAGAGTGAGCAGTTCTTC. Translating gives CASSSTRESEQFF.

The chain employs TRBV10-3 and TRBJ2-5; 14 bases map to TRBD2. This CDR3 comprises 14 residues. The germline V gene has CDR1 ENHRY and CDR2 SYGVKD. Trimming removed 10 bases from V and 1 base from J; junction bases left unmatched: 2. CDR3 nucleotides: TGTGCCACCGGGACTAGCGGGAGCCAAGAGACCCAGTACTTC. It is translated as CATGTSGSQETQYF.

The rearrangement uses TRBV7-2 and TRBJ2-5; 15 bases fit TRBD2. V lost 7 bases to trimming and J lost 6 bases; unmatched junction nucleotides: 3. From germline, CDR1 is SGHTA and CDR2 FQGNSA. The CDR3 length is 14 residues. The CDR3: CASTGTSGRQTQYF. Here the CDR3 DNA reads TGTGCCAGCACCGGGACTAGCGGGAGGCAGACCCAGTACTTC.

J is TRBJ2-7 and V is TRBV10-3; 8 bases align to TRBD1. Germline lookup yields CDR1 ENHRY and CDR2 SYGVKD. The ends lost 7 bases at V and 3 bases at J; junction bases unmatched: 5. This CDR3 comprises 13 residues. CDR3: CAINQGQDYEQYF. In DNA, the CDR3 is TGTGCCATCAACCAGGGACAGGACTACGAGCAGTACTTC.

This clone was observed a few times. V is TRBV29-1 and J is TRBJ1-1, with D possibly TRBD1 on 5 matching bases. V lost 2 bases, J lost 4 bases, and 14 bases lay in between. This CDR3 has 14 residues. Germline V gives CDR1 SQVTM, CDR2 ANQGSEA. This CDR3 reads CSVERQGLGTEAFF. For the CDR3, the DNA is TGCAGCGTTGAACGGCAGGGATTGGGCACTGAAGCTTTCTTT.

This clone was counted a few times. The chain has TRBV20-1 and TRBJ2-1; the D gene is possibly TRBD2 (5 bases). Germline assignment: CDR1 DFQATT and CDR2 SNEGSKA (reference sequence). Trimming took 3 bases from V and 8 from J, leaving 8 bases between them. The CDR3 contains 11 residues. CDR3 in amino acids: CSARRVDEQFF. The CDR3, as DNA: TGCAGTGCTAGGAGGGTTGATGAGCAGTTCTTC.

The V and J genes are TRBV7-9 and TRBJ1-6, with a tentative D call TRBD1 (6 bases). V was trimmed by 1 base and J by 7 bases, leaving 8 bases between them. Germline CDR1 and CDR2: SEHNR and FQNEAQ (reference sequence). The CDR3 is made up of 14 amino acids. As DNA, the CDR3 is TGTGCCAGCAGCTTAGGTGACAGGAATTCACCCCTCCACTTT. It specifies CASSLGDRNSPLHF.

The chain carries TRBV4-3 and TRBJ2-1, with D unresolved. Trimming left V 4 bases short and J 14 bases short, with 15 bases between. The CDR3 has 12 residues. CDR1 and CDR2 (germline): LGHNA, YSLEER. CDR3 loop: CASSPWSSVKFF. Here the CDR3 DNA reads TGCGCCAGCAGCCCATGGTCAAGCGTGAAGTTCTTC.

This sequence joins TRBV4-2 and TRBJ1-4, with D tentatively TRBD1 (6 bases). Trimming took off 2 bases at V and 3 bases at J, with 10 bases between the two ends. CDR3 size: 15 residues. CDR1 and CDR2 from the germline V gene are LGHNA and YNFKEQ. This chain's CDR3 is CASSQQGSANEKLFF. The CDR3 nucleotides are TGTGCCAGCAGCCAACAGGGGTCGGCTAATGAAAAACTGTTTTTT.

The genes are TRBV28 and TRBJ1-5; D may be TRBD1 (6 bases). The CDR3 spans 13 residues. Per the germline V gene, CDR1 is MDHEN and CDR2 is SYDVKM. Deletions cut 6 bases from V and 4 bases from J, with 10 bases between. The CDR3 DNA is TGTGCCAGCAGGGACAGACTTAATCAGCCCCAGCATTTT. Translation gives CASRDRLNQPQHF.

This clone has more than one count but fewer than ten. The CDR3 loop is CAITGQASGNTIYF. CDR3 bases: TGTGCCATCACTGGACAGGCCTCTGGAAACACCATATATTTT. The chain couples TRBV10-3 to TRBJ1-3; TRBD1 matches at 7 bases. The V and J ends lost 7 bases and 0 bases, in that order; junction bases with no gene match: 3. The CDR3 length is 14 residues. In germline, CDR1 is ENHRY, CDR2 SYGVKD.

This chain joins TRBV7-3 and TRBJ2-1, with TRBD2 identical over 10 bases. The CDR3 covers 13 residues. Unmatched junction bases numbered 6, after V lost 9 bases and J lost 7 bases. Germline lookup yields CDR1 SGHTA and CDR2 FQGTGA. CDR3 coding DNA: TGTGCCAGACCTAGCGGGAGAATGAATGAGCAGTTCTTC. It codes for CARPSGRMNEQFF. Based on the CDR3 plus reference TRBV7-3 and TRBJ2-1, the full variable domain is GAGVSQTPSNKVTEKGKYVELRCDPISGHTALYWYRQSLGQGPEFLIYFQGTGAADDSGLPNDRFFAVRPEGSVSTLKIQRTERGDSAVYLCARPSGRMNEQFFGPGTRLTVL.

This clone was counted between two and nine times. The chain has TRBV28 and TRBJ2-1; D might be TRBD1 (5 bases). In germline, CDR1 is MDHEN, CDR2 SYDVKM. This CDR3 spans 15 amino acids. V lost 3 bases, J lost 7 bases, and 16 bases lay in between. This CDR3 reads CASSFAAGNWNEQFF. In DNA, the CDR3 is TGTGCCAGCAGTTTTGCGGCAGGGAATTGGAATGAGCAGTTCTTC.

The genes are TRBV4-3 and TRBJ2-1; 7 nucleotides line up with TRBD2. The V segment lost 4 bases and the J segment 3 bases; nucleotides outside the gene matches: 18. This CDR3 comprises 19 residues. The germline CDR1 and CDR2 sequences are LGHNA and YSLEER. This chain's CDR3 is CASSRMPGGPGIDYNEQFF. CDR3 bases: TGCGCCAGCAGCCGCATGCCGGGAGGCCCAGGCATCGACTACAATGAGCAGTTCTTC.